Listed below are T cell receptor beta chains from one sample, sequenced in a study of blood T cells in healthy people across ages. TCRdb independently ran MiXCR on the 5' RACE reads; one entry per CDR3 protein. The sample carries about 1 million distinct CDR3 sequences, around 25% recorded once. The same specimen was also included in a second study, on T cells of mothers and their children.

The sequencing input was blood. These receptor sequences come from a girl aged 2 to 10 in good health. Both conserved end residues are part of each CDR3. A D gene is named only where the DNA matches it firmly. Rows give clone size only sometimes, using once, few, many, or a class for an expanded clone.

CDR3nt	CDR3aa	j_gene	abundance	v_gene	d_gene
TGTGCCACCAGTGATTCTGATGGGGAGCTGTTTTTT	CATSDSDGELFF	TRBJ2-2	NA	TRBV24-1	NA
TGTGCCAGCAGTTATGGGACAGGGTTCTCCTACGAGCAGTACTTC	CASSYGTGFSYEQYF	TRBJ2-7	few	TRBV27	TRBD1
TGTGCCAGCACCAAAGGGGGGGTACCTGAAGCTTTCTTT	CASTKGGVPEAFF	TRBJ1-1	NA	TRBV6-5	NA
TGCGCCAGCAGCTACACAGGTAGCAACACTGAAGCTTTCTTT	CASSYTGSNTEAFF	TRBJ1-1	few	TRBV5-1	NA
TGTGCCAGCAGCTCAAATGAGGGACAGGGAACCGGGGAGCTGTTTTTT	CASSSNEGQGTGELFF	TRBJ2-2	few	TRBV7-2	TRBD1
TGTGCCAGCAGTGGGGACAGGGGCTCGGTGTACACTGAAGCTTTCTTT	CASSGDRGSVYTEAFF	TRBJ1-1	NA	TRBV25-1	TRBD1
TGTGCCAGCAGCGTACGCCGGGACAGCAATCAGCCCCAGCATTTT	CASSVRRDSNQPQHF	TRBJ1-5	NA	TRBV4-2	NA
TGTGCCAGCAGGACCCCGCGGGGGGCATTCAATGAGCAGTTCTTC	CASRTPRGAFNEQFF	TRBJ2-1	NA	TRBV28	TRBD2
TGCAGTGCTAGAGTTGCGGGAGGGCCCAGCGAGCAGTTCTTC	CSARVAGGPSEQFF	TRBJ2-1	NA	TRBV20-1	TRBD2
TGCGCCAGCAGCCAGGGACTAGCGGGAGGGCCTTTTAATGAGCAGTTCTTC	CASSQGLAGGPFNEQFF	TRBJ2-1	NA	TRBV5-1	TRBD2